The rows below give T cell receptor beta chains drawn from one sample of a study of T cells in Graves' hyperthyroidism and ophthalmopathy. From the multiplex PCR reads, TCRdb called clonotypes with MiXCR, one entry per CDR3 protein. In the table there are 600,000 to 700,000 distinct CDR3 sequences, roughly 14% of which are singletons. Source material: blood. These receptors all stem from a woman aged 40 to 50 with Graves' ophthalmopathy. Both conserved end residues are part of each CDR3. The order of the fields is V gene, J gene, D gene, clone size, CDR3 DNA, CDR3 protein. The D gene is left open where the match is weak. Some rows have no size entry. The others give once, few or many, or a class for an expanded clone.

>TRBV6-5|TRBJ2-7|TRBD2|many
TGTGCCAGCAGTTACTCGGAGACTAGCGGGCCCTACGAGCAGTACTTC
CASSYSETSGPYEQYF
>TRBV12-3/TRBV12-4|TRBJ1-1|TRBD1|many
TGTGCCAGCAGTGACGACAGGGCCATGAACACTGAAGCTTTCTTT
CASSDDRAMNTEAFF
>TRBV6-5|TRBJ1-3|NA|NA
TGTGCCAGCAGTTACGACCCGGGATCTGGAAACACCATATATTTT
CASSYDPGSGNTIYF
>TRBV5-1|TRBJ2-2|TRBD2|many
TGCGCCAGCAGCTCCTCTAGCGGGCATTTCACCGGGGAGCTGTTTTTT
CASSSSSGHFTGELFF
>TRBV11-2|TRBJ2-5|TRBD1|many
TGTGCCAGCAGCTCGCGTCAGGGGGCGCTTGGGGAGACCCAGTACTTC
CASSSRQGALGETQYF
>TRBV5-1|TRBJ1-3|NA|many
TGCGCCGGCAGCATCCAGGGGACCCACTCTGGAAACACCATATATTTT
CAGSIQGTHSGNTIYF
>TRBV19|TRBJ2-4|NA|many
TGTGCCAGTAGTGATGGTTTTAAGGAGAGAAACATTCAGTACTTC
CASSDGFKERNIQYF
>TRBV29-1|TRBJ1-5|NA|many
TGCAGCGTTATGCAAGGCCGTCTAGGACCCCAGCATTTT
CSVMQGRLGPQHF
>TRBV6-1|TRBJ1-2|NA|many
TGTGCCAGCAGTGAAGCGTTAATGGGATTCTATGGCTACACCTTC
CASSEALMGFYGYTF
>TRBV19|TRBJ1-1|NA|many
TGTGCCAGTAGTATATTGTACGGGGGCACTGAAGCTTTCTTT
CASSILYGGTEAFF
>TRBV6-1|TRBJ1-2|TRBD1|many
TGTGCCAGCAGAATGACAGGGGGCTCCTATGGCTACACCTTC
CASRMTGGSYGYTF
>TRBV19|TRBJ2-7|NA|NA
TGTGCCAGTAGTATATCTAGCGCAACCTACGAGCAGTACTTC
CASSISSATYEQYF
>TRBV6-1|TRBJ1-5|TRBD1|many
TGTGCCAGCAGTGAGACTTTACAGGGGGCGCTCGGGCAGCCCCAGCATTTT
CASSETLQGALGQPQHF
>TRBV12-5|TRBJ1-1|TRBD1|many
TGTGCTAGTGGTCCGGGACAGGGGACTTTCTTT
CASGPGQGTFF
>TRBV29-1|TRBJ2-7|NA|NA
TGCAGCGTTCAAACGCCAAGTTCCTACGAGCAGTACTTC
CSVQTPSSYEQYF
>TRBV27|TRBJ2-3|NA|NA
TGTGCCAGCAGTTTAAGTTGGGCAGGGAAATCCACAGATACGCAGTATTTT
CASSLSWAGKSTDTQYF
>TRBV9|TRBJ2-5|NA|few
TGTGCCAGCAGCGTAGGTTGGGGCCGGGAGACCCAGTACTTC
CASSVGWGRETQYF
>TRBV12-3/TRBV12-4|TRBJ1-1|NA|few
TGTGCCAGCAGGGGTCTCGGCGGGGCGAACACTGAAGCTTTCTTT
CASRGLGGANTEAFF
>TRBV5-1|TRBJ1-1|NA|many
TGCGCCAGCAGGGCAACAGGGTTGAACACTGAAGCTTTCTTT
CASRATGLNTEAFF
>TRBV5-1|TRBJ1-1|NA|many
TGCGCCAGCAGCTTGAACCAGGGACTGTGGGAGAAGACTGAAGCTTTCTTT
CASSLNQGLWEKTEAFF
>TRBV11-1|TRBJ2-6|TRBD1|few
TGTGCCAGCAGCTTAGCTGACCACGGGACAGTAGTATTGGGGGCCAACGTCCTGACTTTC
CASSLADHGTVVLGANVLTF
>TRBV12-3/TRBV12-4|TRBJ1-1|NA|many
TGTGCCAGCAGTCCCTCACAGGGTGTCACTGAAGCTTTCTTT
CASSPSQGVTEAFF
>TRBV28|TRBJ2-7|NA|many
TGTGCCAGCGAGGCCAGCCACTACGAGCAGTACTTC
CASEASHYEQYF
>TRBV20-1|TRBJ2-7|NA|many
TGCAGTGCTACCCCGCCAGGGGCCCTTAGGGAGCAGTACTTC
CSATPPGALREQYF
>TRBV7-9|TRBJ1-2|NA|many
TGTGCCAGCAGCTTAGAAACAGAGAAGGGCTACACCTTC
CASSLETEKGYTF
>TRBV7-8|TRBJ1-5|NA|few
TGTGCCAGCAGCCCGAAGGGTTACGGGGTGGTTAATCAGCCCCAGCATTTT
CASSPKGYGVVNQPQHF
>TRBV6-5|TRBJ2-7|TRBD1|many
TGTGCCAGCAGTTCAGGGGGCCTCCCCTACGAGCAGTACTTC
CASSSGGLPYEQYF
>TRBV20-1|TRBJ2-4|NA|many
TGCAGTGCCGCACAGGGACTAGCCAAAAACATTCAGTACTTC
CSAAQGLAKNIQYF
>TRBV5-1|TRBJ2-7|TRBD2|few
TGCGCCAGCAGCTTGAGGTCTAGCGGGCCGGATGAGCAGTACTTC
CASSLRSSGPDEQYF
>TRBV20-1|TRBJ1-1|NA|many
TGCAGTGCTAGAGATGGGGGGTGGCACACTGAAGCTTTCTTT
CSARDGGWHTEAFF
>TRBV9|TRBJ2-7|NA|few
TGTGCCAGCAGCGAGCTAGTTCCCCCCCCACTAGTTGGGCAGTACTTC
CASSELVPPPLVGQYF
>TRBV15|TRBJ2-7|TRBD2|NA
TGTGCCACCAGCAGGGGACTAGCGGGAGTCGAGCAGTACTTC
CATSRGLAGVEQYF
>TRBV18|TRBJ1-3|NA|many
TGTGCCAGCTCCAGACAGGCTATCTCTCTCTCTGGAAACACCATATATTTT
CASSRQAISLSGNTIYF
>TRBV29-1|TRBJ2-1|TRBD2|NA
TGCAGCGTGGGGCTAGCGGGCAATGAGCAGTTCTTC
CSVGLAGNEQFF
>TRBV2|TRBJ1-3|NA|many
TGTGCCAGCAGTGAAAGGTCCCGCTCTGGAAACACCATATATTTT
CASSERSRSGNTIYF